This T cell receptor beta chain originates from a study of cytomegalovirus exposure and HLA in healthy donors. The PCR used 60 Vbeta and 13 Jbeta primers. Profiling relied on immunoSEQ multiplex PCR, and the TCRdb table lists in-frame clones only, not all of them. The sample shows about 150,000 clones, 75% to 85% of them seen only once. This clone was detected only a few times. Regarding donors, all were healthy bone marrow donors. Sequenced input: PBMCs. The source of this sequence is a human donor in good health.

The CDR3 loop reads CASSSVRQGVIHF. In nucleotides, the CDR3 is TGTGCCAGCAGCTCTGTACGACAGGGGGTGATTCATTTT. This sequence joins TRBV7-2 and TRBJ1-5, with 9 nucleotides matching TRBD1. The trim removed 4 bases at V and 16 bases at J, leaving 11 bases unmatched. This CDR3 is 13 amino acids long. CDR1 and CDR2 from the germline V gene are SGHTA and FQGNSA. The full variable domain, its missing parts supplied by reference TRBV7-2 and TRBJ1-5, is GAGVSQSPSNKVTEKGKDVELRCDPISGHTALYWYRQSLGQGLEFLIYFQGNSAPDKSGLPSDRFSAERTGGSVSTLTIQRTQQEDSAVYLCASSSVRQGVIHFGDGTRLSIL.